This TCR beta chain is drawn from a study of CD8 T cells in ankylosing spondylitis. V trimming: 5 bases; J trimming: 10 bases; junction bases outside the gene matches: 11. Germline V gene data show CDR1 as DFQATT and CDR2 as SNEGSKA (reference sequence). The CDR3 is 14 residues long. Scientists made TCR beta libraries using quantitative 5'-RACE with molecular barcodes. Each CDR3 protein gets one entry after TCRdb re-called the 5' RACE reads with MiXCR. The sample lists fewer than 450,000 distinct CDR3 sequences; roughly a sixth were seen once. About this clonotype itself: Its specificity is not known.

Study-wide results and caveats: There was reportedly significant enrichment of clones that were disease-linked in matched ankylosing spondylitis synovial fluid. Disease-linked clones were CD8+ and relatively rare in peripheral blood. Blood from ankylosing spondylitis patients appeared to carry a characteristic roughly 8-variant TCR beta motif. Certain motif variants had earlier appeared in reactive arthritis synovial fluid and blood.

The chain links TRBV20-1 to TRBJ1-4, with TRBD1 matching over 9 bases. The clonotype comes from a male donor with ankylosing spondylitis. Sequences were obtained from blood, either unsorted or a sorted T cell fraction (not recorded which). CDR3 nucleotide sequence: TGCAGTGCTGAACCGGGACAGGGTGGCTCAAAACTGTTTTTT. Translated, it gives CSAEPGQGGSKLFF.